This T cell receptor (beta chain) was documented in a study of T cells in Graves' hyperthyroidism and ophthalmopathy. Remarks on this clonotype: Its antigen is as yet unknown.

RNA transcripts provided the source from which TCR beta CDR3 regions were amplified. Researchers ran a first-round RT-PCR on the TCR CDR3 using the HTBI primer set. MiXCR was run by TCRdb on the multiplex PCR reads, yielding one entry per CDR3 protein. The sample holds around 250,000 distinct CDR3 sequences, less than 15% seen once. Points from the study as a whole: Blood also carried most thyroid clonotypes expanded above 0.001.

This CDR3 contains 17 residues. With V trimmed by 5 bases and J by 1 base, 10 bases remained unmatched. The germline CDR1 and CDR2 sequences are MNHEY and SVGEGT. What was sequenced was blood. The chain links TRBV6-2 or TRBV6-3 to TRBJ2-3; 9 nucleotides agree with TRBD1. The receptor was isolated from a woman aged 40 to 50 with Graves' hyperthyroidism that later progressed to Graves' ophthalmopathy. The CDR3 DNA is TGTGCCAGCAGTACTCTCCAGGGGGACAGGGGCACAGATACGCAGTATTTT. Translation: CASSTLQGDRGTDTQYF.